This T cell receptor (beta chain) was captured by sequencing in a study of spatial heterogeneity in lung cancer. Many counts were recorded for this clonotype. This sample's time point: sample taken at primary tumor resection. The input material, whole RNA from tumor, nontumor lung or frozen PBMC, was sequenced unsorted. CDR3 length: 17 amino acids. Germline V gene lookup returns CDR1 LGHDT and CDR2 YNNKEL (reference sequence). V was pared by 3 bases and J by 6 bases, with 15 bases of the junction left unmatched. One entry per CDR3 protein results from TCRdb running MiXCR on the 5' RACE reads. The sample lists approximately 1,600 distinct CDR3 sequences, 25% occurring once.

The rearrangement joins TRBV3-1 to TRBJ2-3; 7 bases map to TRBD1. The sequence was obtained from a male donor with early-stage non-small cell lung cancer. The starting material was PBMCs, obtained at surgery. The CDR3 sequence: CASSHLRGLRSGDTQYF. The CDR3 nucleotides are TGTGCCAGCAGCCACTTAAGGGGGCTCAGGAGCGGTGATACGCAGTATTTT.